Shown below are 10 T cell receptor beta chains from a single sample sequenced in a study of blood T cell repertoires in COVID-19. This table comes from immunoSEQ multiplex PCR, and its TCRdb copy is limited to in-frame clones, with some not included. The repertoire consists of some 300,000 clones, with around 89% occurring once and the leading ten covering 0.95% to 1.3%. The sample was peripheral blood. The receptors here all came from a woman in her thirties or forties with COVID-19, enrolled during active disease.

The chain carries TRBV5-1 and TRBJ2-1; D not resolved. The V and J ends lost 5 bases and 4 bases respectively, with 13 bases between them. CDR1 is SGHRS and CDR2 is YFSETQ in the germline V gene. The CDR3 covers 14 residues. As DNA, the CDR3 is TGCGCCAGCAGTAGTTCTTCCGTATACAATGAGCAGTTCTTC. This translates into CASSSSSVYNEQFF.

V is TRBV5-4 and J is TRBJ2-7; TRBD1 might be the D (7 bases). V gave up 1 base and J gave up 4 bases, with 12 bases separating them. The CDR3 covers 14 residues. The V gene's germline CDR1 is SGHNT and CDR2 YYREEE (reference sequence). The CDR3 DNA is TGTGCCAGCAGCTTGCCTCAGGGGGGTTACGAGCAGTACTTC. This sequence encodes CASSLPQGGYEQYF.

The gene calls are TRBV7-2 and TRBJ1-2, with 9 bases aligning to TRBD1. The V gene's germline CDR1 is SGHTA and CDR2 FQGNSA. The V segment lost 5 bases and the J segment 4 bases; nucleotides outside the gene matches: 2. The CDR3 sequence is 13 residues long. The CDR3 loop is CASSPDRGYGYTF. As DNA, the CDR3 is TGTGCCAGCAGCCCGGACAGGGGCTATGGCTACACCTTC. Drawing the rest from reference TRBV7-2 and TRBJ1-2, the complete variable domain is GAGVSQSPSNKVTEKGKDVELRCDPISGHTALYWYRQSLGQGLEFLIYFQGNSAPDKSGLPSDRFSAERTGGSVSTLTIQRTQQEDSAVYLCASSPDRGYGYTFGSGTRLTVV.

The chain joins TRBV29-1 to TRBJ1-2; D gene ambiguous. V lost 5 bases and J lost 14, with 15 bases in between. This CDR3 region has 10 residues. Per germline, CDR1 SQVTM and CDR2 ANQGSEA. DNA of the CDR3: TGCAGCGTTTCATCTAAGACTGGGACCTTC. This encodes CSVSSKTGTF.

The rearrangement uses TRBV2 and TRBJ1-5; 8 positions match TRBD1. Unmatched junction bases numbered 4, after V lost 6 bases and J lost 3 bases. Germline V gene lookup returns CDR1 SNHLY and CDR2 FYNNEI. This CDR3 has 14 residues. The CDR3 region is CASRTGEANQPQHF. The CDR3 DNA reads TGTGCCAGCAGGACAGGGGAGGCCAATCAGCCCCAGCATTTT. The whole variable domain, filled in from reference TRBV2 and TRBJ1-5, reads EPEVTQTPSHQVTQMGQEVILRCVPISNHLYFYWYRQILGQKVEFLVSFYNNEISEKSEIFDDQFSVERPDGSNFTLKIRSTKLEDSAMYFCASRTGEANQPQHFGDGTRLSIL.

This sequence joins TRBV6-5 and TRBJ2-7; D unresolved. V was cut by 8 bases and J by 0 bases, with 17 bases left in between. The length of the CDR3 is 15 residues. Germline CDR1 and CDR2: MNHEY and SVGAGI. CDR3 sequence (DNA): TGTGCCAGCTACCCAATAAAGACTGCCTCCTACGAGCAGTACTTC. Translation gives CASYPIKTASYEQYF.

This chain connects TRBV18 to TRBJ2-7; 8 positions match TRBD1. Germline CDR1 KGHSH, CDR2 LQKENI. The junction had 14 bases not matched to a gene; V was cut back by 1 base and J by 6 bases. This CDR3 region has 17 residues. The CDR3 spells CASSPLGGLRTGLEQYF. CDR3 coding DNA: TGTGCCAGCTCACCACTGGGCGGTCTTAGGACAGGGCTCGAGCAGTACTTC.

V usage is TRBV12-3 or TRBV12-4 and J usage is TRBJ1-2; maybe TRBD1 (5 bases). The CDR3 is 13 amino acids. Trimming shortened V by 2 bases and J by 7 bases, and 11 bases separated the two germline ends. The CDR3 loop is CASSLSTVLGYTF. The DNA of the CDR3 is TGTGCCAGCAGTTTATCGACAGTTCTTGGCTACACCTTC.

The chain combines TRBV5-8 with TRBJ2-5, with 10 nucleotides matching TRBD1. CDR3 size: 12 residues. After removal of 4 bases from V and 9 bases from J, the junction contained 3 bases not matched to a gene. Germline loops: CDR1 SGHTS, CDR2 YDEGEE. The CDR3 DNA reads as TGTGCCAGCAGCGGCGGACAGGGGGCCCAGTACTTC. The encoded protein is CASSGGQGAQYF.

The genes are TRBV29-1 and TRBJ1-2; 10 nucleotides match TRBD1. V dropped 6 bases and J dropped 4; count of bases not matched to a gene: 11. Germline V lookup: CDR1 SQVTM, CDR2 ANQGSEA. This CDR3 has 15 residues. DNA for the CDR3: TGCAGCGTCGGCAAGGGACAGGGGTTTAGCTATGGCTACACCTTC. Its translation: CSVGKGQGFSYGYTF.